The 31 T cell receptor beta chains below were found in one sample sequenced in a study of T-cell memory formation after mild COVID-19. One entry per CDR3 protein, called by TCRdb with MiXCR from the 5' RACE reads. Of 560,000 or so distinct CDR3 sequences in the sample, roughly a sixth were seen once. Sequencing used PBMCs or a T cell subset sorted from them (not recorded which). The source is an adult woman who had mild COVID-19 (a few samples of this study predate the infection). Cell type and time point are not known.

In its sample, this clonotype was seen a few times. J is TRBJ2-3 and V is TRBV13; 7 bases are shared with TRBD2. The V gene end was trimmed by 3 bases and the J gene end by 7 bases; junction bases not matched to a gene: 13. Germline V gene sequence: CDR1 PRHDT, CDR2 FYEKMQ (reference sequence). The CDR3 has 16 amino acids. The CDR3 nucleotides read TGTGCCAGCAGCTTGAGTGGGGGAGGGCTCATTAATACGCAGTATTTT. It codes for CASSLSGGGLINTQYF.

This CDR3 reads CASSQGRLTLALDEQFF. CDR3 in DNA: TGTGCCAGCAGCCAGGGGAGACTTACCCTAGCATTGGATGAGCAGTTCTTC. The chain combines TRBV3-1 with TRBJ2-1, with D possibly being TRBD2 (5 bases). Germline CDR1 reads LGHDT; CDR2 reads YNNKEL (reference sequence). The ends were cut back, 3 bases at V and 8 bases at J, with 23 bases in the middle. The CDR3 spans 17 residues.

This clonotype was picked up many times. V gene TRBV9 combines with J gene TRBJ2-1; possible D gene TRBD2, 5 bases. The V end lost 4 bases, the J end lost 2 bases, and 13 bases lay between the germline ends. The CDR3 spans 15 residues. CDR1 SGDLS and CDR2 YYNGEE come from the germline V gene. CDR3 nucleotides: TGTGCCAGCAGCACGGGAACTCTCGCCTACAATGAGCAGTTCTTC. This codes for CASSTGTLAYNEQFF.

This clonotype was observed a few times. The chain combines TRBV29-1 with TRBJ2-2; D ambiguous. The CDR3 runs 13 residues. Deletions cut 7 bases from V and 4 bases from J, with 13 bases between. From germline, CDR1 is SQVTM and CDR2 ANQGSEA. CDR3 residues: CSAKAASTGELFF. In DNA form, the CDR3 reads TGCAGCGCGAAGGCGGCTTCCACCGGGGAGCTGTTTTTT.

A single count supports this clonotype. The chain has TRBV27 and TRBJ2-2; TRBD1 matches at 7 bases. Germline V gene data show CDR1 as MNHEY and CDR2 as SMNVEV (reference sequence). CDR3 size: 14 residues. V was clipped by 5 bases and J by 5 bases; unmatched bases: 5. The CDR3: CASSPSDRTGELFF. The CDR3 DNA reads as TGTGCCAGCAGTCCGTCGGACAGGACCGGGGAGCTGTTTTTT.

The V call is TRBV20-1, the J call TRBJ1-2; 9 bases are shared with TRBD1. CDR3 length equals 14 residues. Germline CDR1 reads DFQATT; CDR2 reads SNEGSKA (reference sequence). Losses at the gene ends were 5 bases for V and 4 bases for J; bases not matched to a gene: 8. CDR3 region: CSAADRGNPYGYTF. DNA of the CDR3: TGCAGTGCTGCGGACAGGGGCAATCCCTATGGCTACACCTTC.

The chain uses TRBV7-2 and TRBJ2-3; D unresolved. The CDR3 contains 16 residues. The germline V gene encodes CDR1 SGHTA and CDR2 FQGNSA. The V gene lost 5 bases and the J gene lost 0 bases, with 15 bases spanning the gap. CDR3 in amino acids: CASSPLSWYSTDTQYF. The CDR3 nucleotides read TGTGCCAGCAGCCCACTATCCTGGTACAGCACAGATACGCAGTATTTT.

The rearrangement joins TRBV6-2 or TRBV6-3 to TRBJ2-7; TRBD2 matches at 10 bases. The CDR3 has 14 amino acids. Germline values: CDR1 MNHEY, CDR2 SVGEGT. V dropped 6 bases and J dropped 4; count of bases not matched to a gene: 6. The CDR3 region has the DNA TGTGCCAGCAGCCAGCGGGAGGGCCTTTACGAGCAGTACTTC. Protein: CASSQREGLYEQYF.

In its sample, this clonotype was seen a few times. Written as DNA, the CDR3 is TGTGCCATCAGTCAGGGGGGACCGATGAACACTGAAGCTTTCTTT. It encodes CAISQGGPMNTEAFF. This chain connects TRBV10-3 to TRBJ1-1; 7 bases are shared with TRBD1. V gave up 5 bases and J gave up 0 bases; unmatched junction bases: 6. CDR1 and CDR2 (germline): ENHRY, SYGVKD. The CDR3 has 15 residues.

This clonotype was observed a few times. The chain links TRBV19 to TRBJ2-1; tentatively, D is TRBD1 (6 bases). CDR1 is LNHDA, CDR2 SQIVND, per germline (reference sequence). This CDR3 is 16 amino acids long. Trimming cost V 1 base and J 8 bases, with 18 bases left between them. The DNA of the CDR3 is TGTGCCAGTAGTATAGTTTTAGTACAGGGTTTAGATGAGCAGTTCTTC. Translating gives CASSIVLVQGLDEQFF.

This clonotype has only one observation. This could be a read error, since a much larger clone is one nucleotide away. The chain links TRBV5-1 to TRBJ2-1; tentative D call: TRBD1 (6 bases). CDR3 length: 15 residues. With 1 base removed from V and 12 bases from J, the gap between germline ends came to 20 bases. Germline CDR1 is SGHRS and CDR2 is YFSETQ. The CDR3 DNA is TGCGCCAGCAGCTTGTGGCAGGGGTCCGGGGATGGGCAGTTCTTC. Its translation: CASSLWQGSGDGQFF.

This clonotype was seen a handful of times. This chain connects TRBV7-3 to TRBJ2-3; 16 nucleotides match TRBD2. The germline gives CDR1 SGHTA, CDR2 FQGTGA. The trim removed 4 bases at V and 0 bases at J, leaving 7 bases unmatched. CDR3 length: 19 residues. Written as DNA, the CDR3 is TGTGCCAGCAGCTCACCCCAGGGACTAGCGGGGGGGAGCACAGATACGCAGTATTTT. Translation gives CASSSPQGLAGGSTDTQYF.

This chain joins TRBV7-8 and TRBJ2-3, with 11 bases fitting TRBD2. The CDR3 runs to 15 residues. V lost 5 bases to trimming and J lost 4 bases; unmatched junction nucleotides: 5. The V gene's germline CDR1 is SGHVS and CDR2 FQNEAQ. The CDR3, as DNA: TGTGCCAGCAGCCATAGCGGGGGGGCCTCAGATACGCAGTATTTT. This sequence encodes CASSHSGGASDTQYF.

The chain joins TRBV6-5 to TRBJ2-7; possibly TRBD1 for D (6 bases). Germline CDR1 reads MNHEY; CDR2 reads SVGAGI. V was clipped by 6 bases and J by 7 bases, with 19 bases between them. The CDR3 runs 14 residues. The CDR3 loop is CASSSGTPTGEQYF. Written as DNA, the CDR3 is TGTGCCAGCAGCTCCGGGACACCTACGGGGGAGCAGTACTTC.

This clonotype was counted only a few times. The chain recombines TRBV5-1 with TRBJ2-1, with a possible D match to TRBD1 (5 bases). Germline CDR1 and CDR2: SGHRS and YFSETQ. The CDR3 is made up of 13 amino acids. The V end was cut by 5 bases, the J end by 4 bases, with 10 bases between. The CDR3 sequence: CASRLDNYNEQFF. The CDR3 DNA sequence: TGCGCCAGCAGACTGGACAATTACAATGAGCAGTTCTTC.

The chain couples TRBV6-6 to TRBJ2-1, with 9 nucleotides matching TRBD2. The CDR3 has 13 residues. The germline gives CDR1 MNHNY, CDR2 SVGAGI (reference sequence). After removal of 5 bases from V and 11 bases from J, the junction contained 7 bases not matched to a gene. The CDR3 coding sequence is TGTGCCAGCAGTGCGCGGGGACTAGCTAAGCAGTTCTTC. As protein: CASSARGLAKQFF.

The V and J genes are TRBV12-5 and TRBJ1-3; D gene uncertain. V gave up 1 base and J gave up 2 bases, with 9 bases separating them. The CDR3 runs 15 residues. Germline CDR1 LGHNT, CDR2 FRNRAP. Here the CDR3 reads CASGLDSFAGNTIYF. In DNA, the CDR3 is TGTGCTAGTGGTTTGGACAGCTTTGCTGGAAACACCATATATTTT.

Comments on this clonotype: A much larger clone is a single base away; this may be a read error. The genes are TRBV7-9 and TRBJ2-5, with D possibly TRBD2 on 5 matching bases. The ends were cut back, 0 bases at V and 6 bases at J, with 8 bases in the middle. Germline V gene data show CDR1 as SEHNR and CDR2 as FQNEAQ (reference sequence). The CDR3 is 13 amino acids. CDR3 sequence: CASSLAGVKTQYF. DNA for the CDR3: TGTGCCAGCAGCTTAGCGGGAGTGAAGACCCAGTACTTC.

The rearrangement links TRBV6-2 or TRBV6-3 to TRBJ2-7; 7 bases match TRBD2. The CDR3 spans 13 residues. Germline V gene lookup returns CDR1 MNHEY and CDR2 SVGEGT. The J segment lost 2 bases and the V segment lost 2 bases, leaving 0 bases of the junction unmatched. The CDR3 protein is CASSYGLAYEQYF. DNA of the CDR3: TGTGCCAGCAGTTACGGACTAGCCTACGAGCAGTACTTC.

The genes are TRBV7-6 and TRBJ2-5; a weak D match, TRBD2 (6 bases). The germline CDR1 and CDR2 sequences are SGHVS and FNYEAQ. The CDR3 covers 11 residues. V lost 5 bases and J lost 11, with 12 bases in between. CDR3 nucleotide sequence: TGTGCCAGCAGCCTCACCGGGGGACAGTACTTC. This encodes CASSLTGGQYF.

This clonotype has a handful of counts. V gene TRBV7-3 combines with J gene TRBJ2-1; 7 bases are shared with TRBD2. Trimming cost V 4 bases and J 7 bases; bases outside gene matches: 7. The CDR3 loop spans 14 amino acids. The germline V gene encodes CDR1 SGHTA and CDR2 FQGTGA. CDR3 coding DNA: TGTGCCAGCAGCTCCTCCGGGACTACAAATGAGCAGTTCTTC. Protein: CASSSSGTTNEQFF.

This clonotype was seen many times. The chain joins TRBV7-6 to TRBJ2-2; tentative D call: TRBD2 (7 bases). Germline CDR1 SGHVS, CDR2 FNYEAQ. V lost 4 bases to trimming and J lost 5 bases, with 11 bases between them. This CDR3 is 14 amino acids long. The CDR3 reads CASSSRGGTGELFF. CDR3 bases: TGTGCCAGCAGCTCGAGGGGGGGGACCGGGGAGCTGTTTTTT.

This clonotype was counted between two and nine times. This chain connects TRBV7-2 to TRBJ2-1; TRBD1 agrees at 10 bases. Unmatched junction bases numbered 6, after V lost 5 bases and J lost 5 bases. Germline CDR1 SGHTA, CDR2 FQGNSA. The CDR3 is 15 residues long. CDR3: CASSRRTGGNNEQFF. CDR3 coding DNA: TGTGCCAGCAGCCGGAGGACAGGGGGAAACAATGAGCAGTTCTTC. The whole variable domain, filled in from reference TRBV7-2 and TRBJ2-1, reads GAGVSQSPSNKVTEKGKDVELRCDPISGHTALYWYRQSLGQGLEFLIYFQGNSAPDKSGLPSDRFSAERTGGSVSTLTIQRTQQEDSAVYLCASSRRTGGNNEQFFGPGTRLTVL.

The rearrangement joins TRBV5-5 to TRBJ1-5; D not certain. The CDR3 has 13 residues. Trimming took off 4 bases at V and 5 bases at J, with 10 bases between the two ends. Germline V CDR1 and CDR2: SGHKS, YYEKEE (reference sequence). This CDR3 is CASSDIMYQPQHF. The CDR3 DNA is TGTGCCAGCAGCGACATAATGTATCAGCCCCAGCATTTT.

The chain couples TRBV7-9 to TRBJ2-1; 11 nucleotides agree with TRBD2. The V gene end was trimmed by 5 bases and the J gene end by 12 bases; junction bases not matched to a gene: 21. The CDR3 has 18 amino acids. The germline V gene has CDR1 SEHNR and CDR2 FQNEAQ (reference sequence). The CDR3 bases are TGTGCCAGCAGCCCAAAGGGAACTAGCGGGAGATTAGGGCGATGGCAGTTCTTC. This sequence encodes CASSPKGTSGRLGRWQFF.

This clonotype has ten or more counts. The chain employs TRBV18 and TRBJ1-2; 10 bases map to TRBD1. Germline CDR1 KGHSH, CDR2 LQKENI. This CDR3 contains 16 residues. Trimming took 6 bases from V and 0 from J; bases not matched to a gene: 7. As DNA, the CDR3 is TGTGCCAGCTCCCAGGGACAGGGGACCTCTAACTATGGCTACACCTTC. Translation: CASSQGQGTSNYGYTF. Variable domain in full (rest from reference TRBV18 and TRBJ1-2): NAGVMQNPRHLVRRRGQEARLRCSPMKGHSHVYWYRQLPEEGLKFMVYLQKENIIDESGMPKERFSAEFPKEGPSILRIQQVVRGDSAAYFCASSQGQGTSNYGYTFGSGTRLTVV.

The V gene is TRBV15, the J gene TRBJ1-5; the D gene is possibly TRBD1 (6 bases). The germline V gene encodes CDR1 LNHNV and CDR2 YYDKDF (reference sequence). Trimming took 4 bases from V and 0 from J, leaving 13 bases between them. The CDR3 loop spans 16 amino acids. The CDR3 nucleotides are TGTGCCACCAGCACCCAGACAGGATTTAGCAATCAGCCCCAGCATTTT. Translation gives CATSTQTGFSNQPQHF.

CDR3 loop: CASSLQVGYNAEAFF. The CDR3 region has the DNA TGTGCCAGCAGCTTACAGGTGGGGTACAACGCTGAAGCTTTCTTT. This rearrangement joins TRBV7-9 to TRBJ1-1; no definite D call. Per germline, CDR1 SEHNR and CDR2 FQNEAQ (reference sequence). CDR3 length: 15 amino acids. V shed 2 bases and J shed 6 bases, with 16 bases lying between them.

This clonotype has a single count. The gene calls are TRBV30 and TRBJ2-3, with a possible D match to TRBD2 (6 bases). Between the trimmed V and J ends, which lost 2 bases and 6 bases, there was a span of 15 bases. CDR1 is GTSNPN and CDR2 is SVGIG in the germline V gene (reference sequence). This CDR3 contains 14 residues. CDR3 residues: CAWSQLGGGDTQYF. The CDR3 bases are TGTGCCTGGAGTCAGCTCGGGGGTGGGGATACGCAGTATTTT.

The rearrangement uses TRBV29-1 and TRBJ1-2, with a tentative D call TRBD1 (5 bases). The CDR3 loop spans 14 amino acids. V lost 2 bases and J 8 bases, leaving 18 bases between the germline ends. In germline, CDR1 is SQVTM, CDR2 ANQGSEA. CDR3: CSVERRESFGGYTF. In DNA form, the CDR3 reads TGCAGCGTTGAACGCAGGGAATCTTTTGGAGGCTACACCTTC. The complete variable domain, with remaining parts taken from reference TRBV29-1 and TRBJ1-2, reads SAVISQKPSRDICQRGTSLTIQCQVDSQVTMMFWYRQQPGQSLTLIATANQGSEATYESGFVIDKFPISRPNLTFSTLTVSNMSPEDSSIYLCSVERRESFGGYTFGSGTRLTVV.

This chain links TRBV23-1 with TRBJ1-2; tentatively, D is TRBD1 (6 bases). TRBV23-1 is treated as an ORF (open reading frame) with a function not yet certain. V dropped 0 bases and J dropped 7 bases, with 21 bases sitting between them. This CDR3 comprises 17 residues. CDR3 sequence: CASSQSGWAGAGGGYTF. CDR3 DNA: TGCGCCAGCAGTCAATCGGGTTGGGCGGGGGCAGGTGGTGGCTACACCTTC.